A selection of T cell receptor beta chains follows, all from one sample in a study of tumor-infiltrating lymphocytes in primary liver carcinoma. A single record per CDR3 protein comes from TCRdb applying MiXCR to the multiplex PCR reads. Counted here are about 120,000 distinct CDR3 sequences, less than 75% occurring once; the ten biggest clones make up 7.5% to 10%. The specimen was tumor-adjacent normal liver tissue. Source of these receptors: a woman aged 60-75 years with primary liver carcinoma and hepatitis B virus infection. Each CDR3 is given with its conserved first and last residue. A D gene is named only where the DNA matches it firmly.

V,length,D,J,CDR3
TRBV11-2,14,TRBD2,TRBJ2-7,CASSLELAGEEQYF
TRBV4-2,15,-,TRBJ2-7,CASSQSGTDSYEQYF
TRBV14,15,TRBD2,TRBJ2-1,CVSSGREKSYNERFF
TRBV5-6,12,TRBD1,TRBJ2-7,CASSDGTVEQYF
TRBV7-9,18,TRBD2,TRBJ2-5,CASSLSGNPRILRETQYF
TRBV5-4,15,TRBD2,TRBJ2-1,CASSLGGLAVNEQFF
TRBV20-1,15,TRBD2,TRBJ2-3,CSAHPAAGVTDTQYF
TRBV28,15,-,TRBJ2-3,CASSFSGRRTDTQYF
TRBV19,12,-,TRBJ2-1,CAISLGQPEQFF
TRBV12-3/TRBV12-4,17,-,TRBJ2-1,CASGLRTGTGSNNEQFF
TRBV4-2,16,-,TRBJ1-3,CVRSQEGDTSGNTIYF
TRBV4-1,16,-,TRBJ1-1,CASSQDRGSGGTGAFF
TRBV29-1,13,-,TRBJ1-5,CNVADRSNQPQHF
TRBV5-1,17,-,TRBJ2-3,CASSLELRGYRTGTQYF
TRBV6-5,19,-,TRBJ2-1,CASRHRGGRGNTSYNEQFF
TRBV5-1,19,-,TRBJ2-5,CVSSLRTRVTNGGQETQYF
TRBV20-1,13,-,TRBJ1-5,CSARRQVNQPQHF
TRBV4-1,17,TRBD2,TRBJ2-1,CASGQPKLAGNINEQFF
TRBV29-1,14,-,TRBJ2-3,CRVERSESTVTQYF
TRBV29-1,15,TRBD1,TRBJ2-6,CSAAPRASGGNVLTF
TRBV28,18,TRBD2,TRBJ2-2,CASSLPGLAVPNTGELFF
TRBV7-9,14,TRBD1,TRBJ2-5,CASSPNRGNETQYF
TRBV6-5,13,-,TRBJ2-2,CTTSYLAGGELFF
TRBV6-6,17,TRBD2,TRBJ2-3,CDSSYSVSGLSTNTQYF
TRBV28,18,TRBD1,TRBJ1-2,CACSSSGTGPYDNYGYTF
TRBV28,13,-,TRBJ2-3,CASGSLPTDTQYF
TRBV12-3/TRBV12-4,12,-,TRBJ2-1,CAGSRLADEQFF
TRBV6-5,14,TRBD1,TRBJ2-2,CAINPDREAGELFF
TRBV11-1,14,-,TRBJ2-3,CASTQTWHTDMQYF
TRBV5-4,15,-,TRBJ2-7,CASSSPDTRSYEQYF
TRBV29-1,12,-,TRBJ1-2,CSVGTGGYGYIF
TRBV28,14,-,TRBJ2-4,CASSLSPPKDIQYF
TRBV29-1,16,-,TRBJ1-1,CSVEDRMQGMNTEAFF
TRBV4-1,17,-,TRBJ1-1,CANSRDPRRDLNTEAFF
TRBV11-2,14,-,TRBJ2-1,CATRLAGSLNVQFF
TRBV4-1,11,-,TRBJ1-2,CASNQVNCPVF
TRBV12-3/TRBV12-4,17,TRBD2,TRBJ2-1,CTSSLAPSGSLGNKQFF
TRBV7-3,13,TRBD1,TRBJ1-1,CASSQDRDTVAFF
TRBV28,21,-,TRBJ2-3,CAGSLEMDKGGTITNTDTQYF
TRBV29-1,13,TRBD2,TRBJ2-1,CSTRTSRSDEHFF
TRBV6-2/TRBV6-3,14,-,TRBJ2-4,CTSSYTRPQNIQYF
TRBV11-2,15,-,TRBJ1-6,CAGSSDPGRNSHLHF
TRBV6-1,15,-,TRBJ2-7,CASSEVGGAPYDQYF
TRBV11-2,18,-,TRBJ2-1,CAGSLAALSQSSYNEQFF
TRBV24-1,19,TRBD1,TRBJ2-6,CATSGPGQAKSSGANILTF
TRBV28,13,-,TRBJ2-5,CASSRYSQETQYF
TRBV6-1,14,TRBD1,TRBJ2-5,CASSLTGGPEIQYF
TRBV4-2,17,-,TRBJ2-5,CASSQTGTKNVPETKYF
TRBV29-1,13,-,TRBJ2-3,CSVGTGGADTQYF
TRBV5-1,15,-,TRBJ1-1,CASSLDGRMNTEAFF
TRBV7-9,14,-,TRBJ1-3,CASSLAVPGNTIYF
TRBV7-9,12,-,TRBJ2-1,CASSYPGYEQFF
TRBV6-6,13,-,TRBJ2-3,CASSYSAADTQYF
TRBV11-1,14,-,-,CASSSDGSTDTQHF
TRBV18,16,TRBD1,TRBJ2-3,CASSTTGTGYTDTQYF